The 10 T cell receptor beta chains below were found in one sample sequenced in a study of cytomegalovirus exposure and HLA in healthy donors. 60 Vbeta and 13 Jbeta primers were used in PCR. Sequencing was performed with immunoSEQ multiplex PCR; in TCRdb, only in-frame clones are kept and a portion is missing. The table lists some 200,000 clones, 70% of them singletons. Material: PBMCs. The receptors stem from a man in his forties or fifties in good health and CMV-seropositive.

The gene calls are TRBV11-3 and TRBJ1-1; D gene uncertain. The CDR3 spans 13 residues. Trimming removed 1 base from V and 1 base from J, with 4 bases in between. The germline CDR1 and CDR2 sequences are SGHNT and YENEEA. This CDR3 reads CASSLVGNTEAFF. CDR3 in DNA: TGTGCCAGCAGCTTAGTCGGGAACACTGAAGCTTTCTTT.

This chain uses TRBV7-8 with TRBJ2-3, with 7 bases identical to TRBD2. The CDR3 spans 15 residues. The V gene end was trimmed by 1 base and the J gene end by 4 bases; junction bases not matched to a gene: 5. Per the germline V gene, CDR1 is SGHVS and CDR2 is FQNEAQ. CDR3 DNA: TGTGCCAGCAGCTTAGGTAGTGGGGGGGCAGATACGCAGTATTTT. Amino acid sequence: CASSLGSGGADTQYF.

The chain carries TRBV28 and TRBJ1-3; maybe TRBD1 (6 bases). The CDR3 extends over 17 amino acids. V shed 7 bases and J shed 0 bases, with 19 bases lying between them. The germline V gene encodes CDR1 MDHEN and CDR2 SYDVKM. CDR3 coding DNA: TGTGCCAGCATAGGGGGGGCGGACGGGAACTCTGGAAACACCATATATTTT. Protein product: CASIGGADGNSGNTIYF.

This clone was seen more than once but under ten times. The chain couples TRBV7-2 to TRBJ2-7, with 8 positions matching TRBD2. This CDR3 comprises 14 residues. The germline CDR1 and CDR2 sequences are SGHTA and FQGNSA. Losses at the gene ends were 8 bases for V and 2 bases for J; bases not matched to a gene: 8. CDR3 in amino acids: CASAGEAGAYEQYF. CDR3 DNA: TGTGCCAGCGCCGGGGAAGCGGGGGCCTACGAGCAGTACTTC.

V is TRBV19 and J is TRBJ2-1; D perhaps matches TRBD2 (7 bases). V dropped 3 bases and J dropped 8 bases, with 23 bases sitting between them. CDR1 LNHDA and CDR2 SQIVND come from the germline V gene (reference sequence). This CDR3 is 17 amino acids long. For the CDR3, the DNA is TGTGCCAGTAGTATGGTCAAACTAGGTGGGGGGGCATATGAGCAGTTCTTC. Encoded protein: CASSMVKLGGGAYEQFF. Full variable domain (outside the CDR3, taken from reference TRBV19 and TRBJ2-1): DGGITQSPKYLFRKEGQNVTLSCEQNLNHDAMYWYRQDPGQGLRLIYYSQIVNDFQKGDIAEGYSVSREKKESFPLTVTSAQKNPTAFYLCASSMVKLGGGAYEQFFGPGTRLTVL.

In this sample, this clone turned up a few times. The rearrangement joins TRBV2 to TRBJ1-4; D is possibly TRBD1 (6 bases). V lost 4 bases to trimming and J lost 6 bases, with 15 bases between them. Germline V gene data show CDR1 as SNHLY and CDR2 as FYNNEI. CDR3 length equals 15 residues. For the CDR3, the DNA is TGTGCCAGCAGTGGCGGGGGGCGTTACGATGAAAAACTGTTTTTT. The encoded protein is CASSGGGRYDEKLFF.

The V and J genes are TRBV7-9 and TRBJ2-5, with 8 bases aligning to TRBD2. V trimming: 1 base; J trimming: 4 bases; junction bases outside the gene matches: 11. Germline V gene data show CDR1 as SEHNR and CDR2 as FQNEAQ (reference sequence). There are 17 residues in the CDR3. CDR3: CASSLEYGGAMGETQYF. The CDR3 nucleotides are TGTGCCAGCAGCTTAGAGTACGGGGGGGCCATGGGAGAGACCCAGTACTTC.

The chain recombines TRBV10-1 with TRBJ1-5; a weak D match, TRBD1 (5 bases). The germline CDR1 and CDR2 sequences are WNHNN and SYGVQD (reference sequence). The CDR3 covers 15 residues. Trimming cost V 5 bases and J 6 bases, with 17 bases left between them. The chain's CDR3 is CASSPAGMSPQPQHF. In DNA, the CDR3 is TGCGCCAGCAGTCCCGCAGGGATGTCTCCTCAGCCCCAGCATTTT.

This rearrangement joins TRBV5-6 to TRBJ2-5; weak D call: TRBD1 (5 bases). V gave up 3 bases and J gave up 6 bases, with 12 bases separating them. Germline CDR1 is SGHDT and CDR2 is YYEEEE. This CDR3 has 13 residues. In DNA, the CDR3 is TGTGCCAGCAGCTCGGCAGGGCCGAAGACCCAGTACTTC. The encoded protein is CASSSAGPKTQYF.

The rearrangement links TRBV7-8 to TRBJ1-6; D is ambiguous. Germline V gene sequence: CDR1 SGHVS, CDR2 FQNEAQ. Trimming pared 1 base from V and 7 bases from J, leaving 8 bases between. The CDR3 totals 14 residues. This chain's CDR3 is CASSLGQKNSPLHF. CDR3 nucleotides: TGTGCCAGCAGCTTAGGGCAGAAGAATTCACCCCTCCACTTT. Variable domain in full (rest from reference TRBV7-8 and TRBJ1-6): GAGVSQSPRYKVAKRGQDVALRCDPISGHVSLFWYQQALGQGPEFLTYFQNEAQLDKSGLPSDRFFAERPEGSVSTLKIQRTQQEDSAVYLCASSLGQKNSPLHFGNGTRLTVT.